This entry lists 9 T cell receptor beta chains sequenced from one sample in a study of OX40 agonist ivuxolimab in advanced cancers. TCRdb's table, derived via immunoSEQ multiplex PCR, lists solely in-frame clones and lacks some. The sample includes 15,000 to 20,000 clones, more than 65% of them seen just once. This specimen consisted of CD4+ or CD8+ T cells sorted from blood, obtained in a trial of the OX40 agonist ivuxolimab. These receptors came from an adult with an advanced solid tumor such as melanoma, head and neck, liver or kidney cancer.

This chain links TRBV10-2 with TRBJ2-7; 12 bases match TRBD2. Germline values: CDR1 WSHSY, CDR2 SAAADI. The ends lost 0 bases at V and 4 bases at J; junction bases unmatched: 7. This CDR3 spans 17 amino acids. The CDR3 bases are TGCGCCAGCAGTGAGTCCGCAGCACTAGCGGGGGGTTACGAGCAGTACTTC. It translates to CASSESAALAGGYEQYF.

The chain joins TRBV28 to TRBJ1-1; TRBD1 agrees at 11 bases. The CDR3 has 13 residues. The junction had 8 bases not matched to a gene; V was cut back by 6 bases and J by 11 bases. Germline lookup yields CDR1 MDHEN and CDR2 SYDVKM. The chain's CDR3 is CASRRGQGADAFF. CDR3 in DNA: TGTGCCAGCAGACGAGGACAGGGGGCGGATGCTTTCTTT.

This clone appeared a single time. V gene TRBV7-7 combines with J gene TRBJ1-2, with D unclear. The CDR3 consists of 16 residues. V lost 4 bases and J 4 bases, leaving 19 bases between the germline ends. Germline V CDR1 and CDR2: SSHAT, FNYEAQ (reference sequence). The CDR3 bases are TGTGCCAGCAGCTATGGAGGTTGCCGAAAGACCTATGGCTACACCTTC. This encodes CASSYGGCRKTYGYTF.

CDR3 sequence reads: CASSLDRGANSPLHF. Here the CDR3 DNA reads TGTGCCAGCAGCTTAGATCGGGGGGCGAATTCACCCCTCCACTTT. V gene TRBV11-3 combines with J gene TRBJ1-6; perhaps TRBD1 as D (6 bases). V was pared by 0 bases and J by 7 bases, with 10 bases between. Germline V CDR1 and CDR2: SGHNT, YENEEA. This CDR3 spans 15 amino acids. Full variable domain (missing parts from reference TRBV11-3 and TRBJ1-6): EAGVVQSPRYKIIEKKQPVAFWCNPISGHNTLYWYLQNLGQGPELLIRYENEEAVDDSQLPKDRFSAERLKGVDSTLKIQPAELGDSAVYLCASSLDRGANSPLHFGNGTRLTVT.

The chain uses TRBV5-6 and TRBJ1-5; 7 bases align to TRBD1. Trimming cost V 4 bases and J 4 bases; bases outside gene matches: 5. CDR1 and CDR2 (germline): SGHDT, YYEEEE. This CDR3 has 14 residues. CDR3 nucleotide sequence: TGTGCCAGCAGCGGGGGACAGATAAATCAGCCCCAGCATTTT. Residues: CASSGGQINQPQHF.

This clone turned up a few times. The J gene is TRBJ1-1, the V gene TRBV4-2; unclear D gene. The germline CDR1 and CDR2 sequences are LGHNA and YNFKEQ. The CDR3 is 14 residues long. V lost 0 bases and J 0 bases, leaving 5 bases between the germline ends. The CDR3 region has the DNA TGTGCCAGCAGCCAAGATGACATGAACACTGAAGCTTTCTTT. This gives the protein CASSQDDMNTEAFF.

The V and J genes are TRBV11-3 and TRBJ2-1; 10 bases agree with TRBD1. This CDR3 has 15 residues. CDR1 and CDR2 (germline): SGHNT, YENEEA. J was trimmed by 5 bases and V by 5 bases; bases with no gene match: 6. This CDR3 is CASSARDRGNNEQFF. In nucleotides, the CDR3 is TGTGCCAGCAGCGCCCGGGACAGGGGCAACAATGAGCAGTTCTTC.

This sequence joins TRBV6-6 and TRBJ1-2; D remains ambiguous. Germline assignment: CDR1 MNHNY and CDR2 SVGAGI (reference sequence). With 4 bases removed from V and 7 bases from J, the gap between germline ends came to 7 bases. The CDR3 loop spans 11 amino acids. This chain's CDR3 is CASSLRLGYTF. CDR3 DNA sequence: TGTGCCAGCAGTTTGAGGCTTGGCTACACCTTC.

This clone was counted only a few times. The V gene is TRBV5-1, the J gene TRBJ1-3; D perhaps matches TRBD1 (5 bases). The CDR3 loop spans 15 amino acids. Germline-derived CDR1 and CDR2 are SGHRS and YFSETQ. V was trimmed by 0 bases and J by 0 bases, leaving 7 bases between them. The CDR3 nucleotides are TGCGCCAGCAGCTTGGGACAGATCTCTGGAAACACCATATATTTT. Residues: CASSLGQISGNTIYF.